This T cell receptor (beta chain) appears in the sequencing data of a study of T cells in Graves' hyperthyroidism and ophthalmopathy. Study results and caveats: Most expanded thyroid clonotypes above 0.001 recurred in blood.

Diagnoses used clinical symptoms, serum thyroxine and TRAb, thyroid ultrasound and orbital computed tomography. RNA transcripts gave rise to amplified TCR beta CDR3 regions. The HTBI primer set drove a first-round RT-PCR of the TCR CDR3. TCRdb processed the multiplex PCR reads anew with MiXCR; each CDR3 protein has one entry. The repertoire includes more than 350,000 distinct CDR3 sequences, roughly 15% of them detected once, and roughly a fifth sits in the top ten. The sample holds many counts of this clonotype. As yet, its antigen is unknown. This TCR derives from a woman aged 60-70 years with Graves' ophthalmopathy. The specimen sequenced was blood.

The DNA for the CDR3 is TGCAGTGCTAGAGATGTTAGAACAACGCCCTACGAGCAGTACTTC. It translates to CSARDVRTTPYEQYF. The chain joins TRBV20-1 to TRBJ2-7; unclear D gene. Germline values: CDR1 DFQATT, CDR2 SNEGSKA (reference sequence). Between the trimmed V and J ends, which lost 0 bases and 2 bases, there was a span of 14 bases. There are 15 residues in the CDR3.